A selection of T cell receptor beta chains follows, all from one sample in a study of blood T cell repertoires in COVID-19. Assay: immunoSEQ multiplex PCR; the TCRdb copy retains only in-frame clones and omits some. Among approximately 300,000 clones listed, around 87% were seen once. Sequencing was done on a sample of PBMCs or T cells enriched from blood (not recorded which). The source of these receptors is a woman in her twenties or thirties who had recovered from COVID-19. The CDR3 runs from the conserved cysteine through the conserved F or W. A D gene is named only where the DNA matches it firmly. Only part of the rows carry a size: once, few, many, or a class if the clone is expanded.

14	TRBV7-9	TRBJ1-2	-	TRBD1	CASSLGQGNHGYTF	TGTGCCAGCAGCTTAGGACAGGGTAATCATGGCTACACCTTC
13	TRBV6-5	TRBJ1-1	-	-	CASSPRGHLEAFF	TGTGCCAGCAGTCCGAGAGGACACCTTGAAGCTTTCTTT
15	TRBV5-1	TRBJ2-2	-	TRBD1	CASSFRTGRTGELFF	TGCGCCAGCAGCTTTAGGACAGGGCGAACCGGGGAGCTGTTTTTT
16	TRBV5-4	TRBJ1-1	once	TRBD1	CALAVEGAYSGNEAFF	TGTGCCCTAGCAGTTGAGGGGGCTTACTCTGGGAATGAAGCTTTCTTT
14	TRBV18	TRBJ2-7	-	TRBD1	CASSRDRISYEQYF	TGTGCCAGCTCACGGGACAGGATCTCCTACGAGCAGTACTTC
13	TRBV28	TRBJ2-1	-	-	CASSAPTSNEQFF	TGTGCCAGCAGTGCCCCGACAAGCAATGAGCAGTTCTTC
13	TRBV2	TRBJ1-5	-	-	CASSATSNQPQHF	TGTGCCAGCAGTGCGACTTCCAATCAGCCCCAGCATTTT
16	TRBV29-1	TRBJ2-7	-	TRBD1	CSVIMGQTSKPYEQYF	TGCAGCGTCATAATGGGACAGACCTCGAAGCCCTACGAGCAGTACTTC
15	TRBV11-2	TRBJ1-1	-	-	CASSLGHGVNTEAFF	TGTGCCAGCAGCTTGGGGCACGGTGTGAACACTGAAGCTTTCTTT
13	TRBV19	TRBJ1-2	few	TRBD1	CASSIGTAYGYTF	TGTGCCAGTAGTATTGGGACAGCCTATGGCTACACCTTC
14	TRBV19	TRBJ2-7	-	-	CASSIGTGTYEQYF	TGTGCCAGTAGTATAGGCACAGGGACCTACGAGCAGTACTTC
15	TRBV2	TRBJ1-5	once	-	CASSGGRAGNQPQHF	TGTGCCAGCAGTGGTGGCAGGGCGGGCAATCAGCCCCAGCATTTT
15	TRBV4-2	TRBJ1-5	-	-	CASSQDRGYNQPQHF	TGTGCCAGCAGCCAAGATCGGGGGTACAATCAGCCCCAGCATTTT
12	TRBV6-2/TRBV6-3	TRBJ1-2	-	-	CASSYSRTERAF	TGTGCCAGCAGTTACTCGCGTACAGAGAGAGCCTTC
15	TRBV30	TRBJ1-6	-	-	CAWSVQRVGNSPLHF	TGTGCCTGGAGTGTACAGAGGGTGGGAAATTCACCCCTCCACTTT
15	TRBV4-1	TRBJ2-3	-	-	CASSQAQRSTDTQYF	TGCGCCAGCAGCCAAGCCCAGCGGAGCACAGATACGCAGTATTTT
16	TRBV3-1/TRBV3-2	TRBJ2-1	once	TRBD2	CASSVSSGPRYNEQFF	TGTGCCAGCAGCGTCAGTAGCGGGCCCCGCTACAATGAGCAGTTCTTC
12	TRBV11-2	TRBJ1-2	-	TRBD1	CASSFRGNGYTF	TGTGCCAGCAGCTTCAGGGGGAATGGCTACACCTTC
14	TRBV11-2	TRBJ2-1	once	-	CASSLASSYNEQFF	TGTGCCAGCAGCTTAGCTAGCTCCTACAATGAGCAGTTCTTC
14	TRBV11-2	TRBJ1-6	-	-	CASSLSGGDSPLHF	TGTGCCAGCAGCTTATCTGGAGGGGATTCACCCCTCCACTTT
16	TRBV5-1	TRBJ2-1	-	TRBD1	CASSLAKAQGSDEQFF	TGCGCCAGCAGCTTGGCCAAAGCACAGGGGTCGGATGAGCAGTTCTTC
16	TRBV9	TRBJ2-1	-	TRBD2	CASTPGTSGSYNEQFF	TGTGCCAGCACCCCAGGGACTAGCGGTTCCTACAATGAGCAGTTCTTC
14	TRBV12-2	TRBJ1-2	-	-	CASRFPGRFYGYTF	TGTGCAAGTCGCTTCCCGGGTCGTTTTTATGGCTACACCTTC
13	TRBV24-1	TRBJ1-2	-	-	CATSDPGDYGYTF	TGTGCCACCAGTGATCCAGGGGATTATGGCTACACCTTC
15	TRBV7-2	TRBJ1-2	-	-	CASSLQVRQNYGYTF	TGTGCCAGCAGCCTGCAGGTTCGACAGAACTATGGCTACACCTTC
14	TRBV7-2	TRBJ1-2	-	TRBD1	CASSFGTGVHGYTF	TGTGCCAGCAGCTTTGGGACAGGGGTGCATGGCTACACCTTC
15	TRBV13	TRBJ1-4	-	TRBD1	CASSSRTGGGEKLFF	TGTGCCAGCAGCTCCCGGACAGGGGGAGGAGAAAAACTGTTTTTT
16	TRBV7-2	TRBJ2-2	-	TRBD2	CASSPRLAVNTGELFF	TGTGCCAGCAGCCCGAGACTAGCGGTGAACACCGGGGAGCTGTTTTTT
12	TRBV12-3/TRBV12-4	TRBJ2-7	-	-	CASSKGVREQYF	TGTGCCAGCAGCAAGGGGGTTAGGGAGCAGTACTTC
14	TRBV27	TRBJ1-6	-	-	CASSLRQAGSPLHF	TGTGCCAGCAGTTTACGGCAGGCGGGTTCACCCCTCCACTTT
12	TRBV7-9	TRBJ2-1	-	-	CASSWARDEQFF	TGTGCCAGCAGCTGGGCCAGAGATGAGCAGTTCTTC
14	TRBV5-6	TRBJ2-7	-	TRBD2	CASSLGLAVGEQYF	TGTGCCAGCAGCTTGGGACTAGCGGTGGGAGAGCAGTACTTC
16	TRBV4-3	TRBJ2-1	-	TRBD2	CASSQDPGGIVGEQFF	TGCGCCAGCAGCCAAGATCCCGGGGGGATCGTGGGTGAGCAGTTCTTC
15	TRBV5-1	TRBJ2-1	once	TRBD2	CASSRQRGGRNEQFF	TGCGCCAGCAGCCGCCAGCGGGGGGGCCGCAATGAGCAGTTCTTC
14	TRBV6-2/TRBV6-3	TRBJ2-1	-	TRBD2	CASSLAGGRNEQFF	TGTGCCAGCAGCCTAGCGGGGGGGAGGAATGAGCAGTTCTTC
12	TRBV10-3	TRBJ1-1	-	TRBD1	CAISPGQAEAFF	TGTGCCATCAGTCCAGGACAGGCTGAAGCTTTCTTT
15	TRBV6-1	TRBJ1-2	-	TRBD1	CASSELRGNYYGYTF	TGTGCCAGCAGTGAACTCAGGGGGAATTACTATGGCTACACCTTC
16	TRBV9	TRBJ2-3	-	-	CASGTGTLSSTDTQYF	TGTGCCAGCGGAACGGGGACTCTCTCTAGCACAGATACGCAGTATTTT
13	TRBV6-2/TRBV6-3	TRBJ2-5	-	TRBD1	CASSFDRGETQYF	TGTGCCAGCAGTTTCGACAGGGGAGAGACCCAGTACTTC
15	TRBV5-4	TRBJ2-5	-	-	CASSLVGRGRETQYF	TGTGCCAGCAGCTTGGTCGGCAGGGGTAGAGAGACCCAGTACTTC
13	TRBV6-5	TRBJ2-7	-	-	CASSYQGEYEQYF	TGTGCCAGCAGTTACCAAGGGGAATACGAGCAGTACTTC
12	TRBV29-1	TRBJ1-2	-	TRBD1	CSAGQGSYGYTF	TGCAGCGCCGGACAGGGGAGCTATGGCTACACCTTC
18	TRBV5-1	TRBJ1-6	-	-	CASSLVGGRGGRNSPLHF	TGCGCCAGCAGCTTGGTTGGGGGGAGAGGCGGGAGAAATTCACCCCTCCACTTT
18	TRBV6-1	TRBJ1-2	-	TRBD1	CASSGTGTGGLLNYGYTF	TGTGCCAGCAGTGGAACCGGGACAGGGGGCCTACTTAATTATGGCTACACCTTC
13	TRBV5-1	TRBJ2-6	once	-	CASNNRGANVLTF	TGCGCCAGCAACAACAGGGGGGCCAACGTCCTGACTTTC
15	TRBV6-5	TRBJ2-2	once	-	CASSYSDSYTGELFF	TGTGCCAGCAGTTACTCCGACAGCTACACCGGGGAGCTGTTTTTT
15	TRBV4-2	TRBJ1-4	-	-	CASSRQLQGTEKLFF	TGTGCCAGCAGCCGACAGCTCCAGGGAACCGAAAAACTGTTTTTT
15	TRBV11-2	TRBJ2-2	-	TRBD1	CASSYRDRVAGELFF	TGTGCCAGCAGCTACCGGGACAGGGTCGCCGGGGAGCTGTTTTTT
15	TRBV6-1	TRBJ1-2	-	-	CASSEAPGVDYGYTF	TGTGCCAGCAGTGAAGCCCCGGGGGTTGACTATGGCTACACCTTC
15	TRBV4-3	TRBJ1-2	once	-	CASSQVSGVNYGYTF	TGCGCCAGCAGCCAAGTGTCAGGGGTGAACTATGGCTACACCTTC